The rows below give T cell receptor beta chains drawn from one sample of a study of blood T cells in healthy people across ages. TCRdb fed the 5' RACE reads into MiXCR, producing one record per CDR3 protein. The sample has 800,000 or so distinct CDR3 sequences, around 62% seen once; the top ten hold 25% to 35%. Sequenced sample: blood. The receptors were gathered from a man aged 25 to 40 in good health. The CDR3 runs from the conserved cysteine through the conserved F or W. The D gene is left open where the match is weak. The size of a clone is reported for some rows only, either as once, few or many, or as a class for expanded clones.

j_call | v_call | clone_size | d_call | cdr3_nt | cdr3_aa
TRBJ2-2 | TRBV29-1 | NA | NA | TGCAGCGTGGGGGGACAGACGAACACCGGGGAGCTGTTTTTT | CSVGGQTNTGELFF
TRBJ2-1 | TRBV7-2 | NA | TRBD2 | TGTGCCAGCAGCTTAGGTGTACGGGGGGAACAGTTCTTC | CASSLGVRGEQFF
TRBJ2-3 | TRBV9 | NA | TRBD1 | TGTGCCAGCAGCCCGTTGACAGGGGGCGAGGTTGTTGATACGCAGTATTTT | CASSPLTGGEVVDTQYF
TRBJ1-2 | TRBV20-1 | few | NA | TGCAGTGCTAGGGACAGTTTCTATGGCTACACCTTC | CSARDSFYGYTF
TRBJ2-3 | TRBV6-6 | few | NA | TGTGCCAGCTCAGATCGGCCTAGCACAGATACGCAGTATTTT | CASSDRPSTDTQYF
TRBJ2-5 | TRBV6-6 | few | TRBD2 | TGTGCCAGCAGTCGCGGACTAGCGGGGCAAGAGACCCAGTACTTC | CASSRGLAGQETQYF
TRBJ2-7 | TRBV27 | once | TRBD1 | TGTGCCAGCAGTTTTGCAGGGACAGGGGCCTACGAGCAGTACTTC | CASSFAGTGAYEQYF
TRBJ1-1 | TRBV28 | once | NA | TGTGCCAGCGGACCCGGGGTAGGGAAGCCCCACACTGAAGCTTTCTTT | CASGPGVGKPHTEAFF
TRBJ2-7 | TRBV6-1 | NA | NA | TGTGCCAGCAGTGGTCGGACAAGAATCACCGCCTACGAGCAGTACTTC | CASSGRTRITAYEQYF
TRBJ2-7 | TRBV11-2 | once | TRBD2 | TGTGCCAGCAGCTTAGATGTACTAGCGGGGTGGTACGAGCAGTACTTC | CASSLDVLAGWYEQYF
TRBJ2-1 | TRBV7-2 | NA | NA | TGTGCCAGCAGCTTAGGGCACGGTAGGAATGAGCAGTTCTTC | CASSLGHGRNEQFF
TRBJ2-7 | TRBV30 | NA | NA | TGTGCCTGGAGTGTAGCCAGGGAAGACGAGCAGTACTTC | CAWSVAREDEQYF
TRBJ2-2 | TRBV28 | NA | NA | TGTGCCAGCAGAATTTTGGGACTTCCGGGTGGTACCGGGGAGCTGTTTTTT | CASRILGLPGGTGELFF
TRBJ2-1 | TRBV18 | NA | TRBD1 | TGTGCCAGCTCACAAACCGCGGGACAGGGTCCCTACGAGCAGTTCTTC | CASSQTAGQGPYEQFF
TRBJ2-5 | TRBV7-9 | NA | TRBD1 | TGTGCCAGCAGCCACACGCTAAGGGACAGGGGGCGAGAGACCCAGTACTTC | CASSHTLRDRGRETQYF
TRBJ2-3 | TRBV11-2 | NA | TRBD2 | TGCGCCAGCAGCTTACCACTAGCGGGGAACACAGATACGCAGTATTTT | CASSLPLAGNTDTQYF
TRBJ2-3 | TRBV6-5 | NA | NA | TGTGCCAGCAGTTACGCTGGTTGGGGGGATACGCAGTATTTT | CASSYAGWGDTQYF
TRBJ1-1 | TRBV5-1 | NA | NA | TGCGCCAGCAGCTTGAGGGTAGGCACTGAAGCTTTCTTT | CASSLRVGTEAFF
TRBJ2-1 | TRBV20-1 | NA | TRBD1 | TGCAGTGCTAGAGCACCGACAGGGGCCCAAGGTTATGAGCAGTTCTTC | CSARAPTGAQGYEQFF
TRBJ2-2 | TRBV11-2 | few | NA | TGTGCCAGCAGCCCAACTGGAACATGGGGTACCGGGGAGCTGTTTTTT | CASSPTGTWGTGELFF
TRBJ2-6 | TRBV20-1 | many | NA | TGCAGTGCTAGAGATCGTACAACTGGGGCCAACGTCCTGACTTTC | CSARDRTTGANVLTF
TRBJ2-7 | TRBV4-1 | once | NA | TGCGCCAGCAGCCAAGGAGATCTGGGGTACGAGCAGTACTTC | CASSQGDLGYEQYF
TRBJ1-2 | TRBV7-9 | few | TRBD1 | TGTGCCAGCAGCTTAAAATGGGACAGGGGGCACAGCTATGGCTACACCTTC | CASSLKWDRGHSYGYTF
TRBJ2-1 | TRBV7-3 | once | NA | TGTGCCAGCAGCGCCCAAGCCGGGATAAACAATGAGCAGTTCTTC | CASSAQAGINNEQFF
TRBJ2-7 | TRBV29-1 | few | NA | TGCAGCGTTGCGGACGGAGGGGCATACGAGCAGTACTTC | CSVADGGAYEQYF
TRBJ2-5 | TRBV12-3/TRBV12-4 | NA | NA | TGTGCCAGCAGTCCCCGACAGTACCAAGAGACCCAGTACTTC | CASSPRQYQETQYF
TRBJ2-3 | TRBV4-2 | NA | TRBD2 | TGTGCCAGCAGCCCCCGGAGCGGGGGGCCAGCGGAGACGCAGTATTTT | CASSPRSGGPAETQYF
TRBJ1-6 | TRBV14 | NA | NA | TGTGCCAGCAGCCAAGCGGTAAAGGACTATAATTCACCCCTCCACTTT | CASSQAVKDYNSPLHF
TRBJ1-6 | TRBV7-2 | NA | TRBD1 | TGTGCCAGCAGCGTGGGACAGCCAAATTCACCCCTCCACTTT | CASSVGQPNSPLHF
TRBJ2-5 | TRBV5-1 | NA | NA | TGCGCCAGCAGCCCTACCCCAGGGTCCCAAGAGACCCAGTACTTC | CASSPTPGSQETQYF
TRBJ2-4 | TRBV5-6 | NA | NA | TGTGCCAGCAGCGTCGACAGTAGCATTCAGTACTTC | CASSVDSSIQYF
TRBJ1-2 | TRBV29-1 | NA | NA | TGCAGCGTTGATGCCAGGGGCTATGGCTACACCTTC | CSVDARGYGYTF
TRBJ2-3 | TRBV7-9 | NA | TRBD2 | TGTGCTAGCAGCTTAGCGAGCCTAGCGGGGGGCTTCACAGATACGCAGTATTTT | CASSLASLAGGFTDTQYF
TRBJ1-1 | TRBV20-1 | NA | NA | TGCAGTGCTAGGCCTGGGAAGGTTGAAGCTTTCTTT | CSARPGKVEAFF
TRBJ2-7 | TRBV7-2 | once | NA | TGTGCCAGCAGCTCCCGGGACAAGGGAGTCTACGAGCAGTACTTC | CASSSRDKGVYEQYF
TRBJ1-2 | TRBV6-6 | few | NA | TGTGCCAGCAGACACGACACCTATGGCTACACCTTC | CASRHDTYGYTF
TRBJ2-7 | TRBV20-1 | NA | TRBD1 | TGCAGTGCGGGACAGGGATCCTCCGACGAGCAGTACTTC | CSAGQGSSDEQYF
TRBJ2-3 | TRBV4-1 | NA | NA | TGCGCCAGCAGCCAAGACCACCGGAACTCACACACAGATACGCAGTATTTT | CASSQDHRNSHTDTQYF
TRBJ1-4 | TRBV20-1 | NA | TRBD1 | TGCAGTGCTTCCACAGGGGTTTCGGAAAAACTGTTTTTT | CSASTGVSEKLFF
TRBJ2-1 | TRBV4-2 | NA | TRBD2 | TGTGCCAGCAGCCCCCGACTAGCGGGGGACTACAATGAGCAGTTCTTC | CASSPRLAGDYNEQFF
TRBJ2-5 | TRBV20-1 | NA | TRBD1 | TGCAGTGCTTGCCGGGACAGGGGATCTGAGACCCAGTACTTC | CSACRDRGSETQYF
TRBJ2-7 | TRBV15 | NA | NA | TGTGCCACGGCCCGACAGGCCACCTACGAGCAGTACTTC | CATARQATYEQYF
TRBJ2-1 | TRBV12-3/TRBV12-4 | few | NA | TGTGCCAGCAGGTACTCCCCCGGGTCCGATGAGCAGTTCTTC | CASRYSPGSDEQFF
TRBJ2-7 | TRBV4-2 | once | NA | TGTGCCAGCAGCCAAGATCTCGGGCAGGGGCACGAGCAGTACTTC | CASSQDLGQGHEQYF
TRBJ1-2 | TRBV5-5 | NA | NA | TGTGCCAGCAGCCCAAGCCCCGATGGCTACACCTTC | CASSPSPDGYTF
TRBJ2-1 | TRBV12-3/TRBV12-4 | few | NA | TGTGCCAGCAGTGAGGACATCAAGAACAATGAGCAGTTCTTC | CASSEDIKNNEQFF
TRBJ1-4 | TRBV28 | once | NA | TGTGCCAGCAATCCTTTAGGGAGATACACAGGGAACGGTAATGAAAAACTGTTTTTT | CASNPLGRYTGNGNEKLFF
TRBJ2-3 | TRBV4-3 | NA | NA | TGCGCCAGCAGCCAAGACCCTCAGGGGTTTGGTACAGATACGCAGTATTTT | CASSQDPQGFGTDTQYF
TRBJ1-2 | TRBV7-6 | NA | TRBD1 | TGTGCCAGCAGCTCCCAACCGGGACAGGGGGATGGCTACACCTTC | CASSSQPGQGDGYTF
TRBJ2-7 | TRBV6-5 | NA | NA | TGTGCCAGCAGTCGCCGGGAAGCCTACAATGAGCAGTACTTC | CASSRREAYNEQYF
TRBJ2-5 | TRBV20-1 | NA | TRBD2 | TGCAGTGCTGACCCCAGCGGGGCCCGCGAGACCCAGTACTTC | CSADPSGARETQYF
TRBJ2-5 | TRBV29-1 | few | NA | TGCAGCGTTGAACTAGCCACGGAGACCCAGTACTTC | CSVELATETQYF
TRBJ2-5 | TRBV28 | NA | NA | TGTGCCAGCAGTCCCATGGCAGGGACCGGGGGCCTGCCCAAAGAGACCCAGTACTTC | CASSPMAGTGGLPKETQYF
TRBJ2-1 | TRBV9 | few | NA | TGTGCCAGCAGCGTAGTAATCGGATTGGGGAGCCCAAGCTCCTACAATGAGCAGTTCTTC | CASSVVIGLGSPSSYNEQFF
TRBJ2-3 | TRBV13 | NA | NA | TGTGCCAGCAGCTTAGTGGGTAACGATTTGGATACGCAGTATTTT | CASSLVGNDLDTQYF
TRBJ2-4 | TRBV13 | NA | NA | TGTGCCAGCAGCTTGGATGGGGGAACGGACATTCAGTACTTC | CASSLDGGTDIQYF
TRBJ2-7 | TRBV7-2 | few | NA | TGTGCCAGCAGCCCCCCGAATGGACAGATAAACTACGAGCAGTACTTC | CASSPPNGQINYEQYF
TRBJ2-4 | TRBV29-1 | NA | NA | TGCAGCGTTGAATTTCTGCTAGCCAAAAACATTCAGTACTTC | CSVEFLLAKNIQYF
TRBJ2-3 | TRBV27 | NA | TRBD2 | TGTGCCGGCAGTCTCAGACTAGCGGATACGCAGTATTTT | CAGSLRLADTQYF
TRBJ2-3 | TRBV7-3 | NA | NA | TGTGCCAGCAGCCCTGGGACCCTTGGAGATACGCAGTATTTT | CASSPGTLGDTQYF